A single sample gave rise to the 17 T cell receptor beta chains below, sequenced in a study of vaccination and CD4 T cells after COVID-19. The study sequenced cultured CD4+ T cell DNA using the Oncomine TCR Beta short-read assay. MiXCR, applied by TCRdb to the PCR reads, yields one record per CDR3 protein. The table includes approximately 23,000 distinct CDR3 sequences, around two fifths detected once. Which antigens these TCRs recognize remains unknown. Time point meaning: late sampling 161 to 241 days after vaccination in a few convalescent patients. Treatment reported: approximately nine-day PBMC culture with coronavirus spike peptide pools or control peptides (ViraFEST assay). The specimen comprised CD4+ T cells from blood, cultured in vitro, sampled about 7 months after SARS-CoV-2 vaccination. These receptor sequences come from a human donor who had recovered from COVID-19.

This clonotype was counted only a few times. The gene calls are TRBV6-5 and TRBJ1-5; possible D gene TRBD1, 5 bases. The V gene's germline CDR1 is MNHEY and CDR2 SVGAGI. Trimming removed 1 base from V and 3 bases from J, with 10 bases in between. The CDR3 is 15 residues long. CDR3: CASSYWPGYNQPQHF. The CDR3 DNA reads TGTGCCAGCAGTTACTGGCCAGGGTACAATCAGCCCCAGCATTTT.

The CDR3 sequence is CASSQVGTAHQPQHF. As DNA, the CDR3 is TGCGCCAGCAGCCAAGTTGGGACAGCTCATCAGCCCCAGCATTTT. The gene calls are TRBV4-1 and TRBJ1-5, with 7 nucleotides matching TRBD1. The trim removed 1 base at V and 5 bases at J, leaving 5 bases unmatched. Germline loops: CDR1 MGHRA, CDR2 YSYEKL. CDR3 length equals 15 residues.

By proportion, this clonotype is medium-sized. V usage is TRBV6-1 and J usage is TRBJ1-6, with a tentative D call TRBD1 (5 bases). The CDR3 totals 15 residues. V lost 3 bases, J lost 11 bases, and 17 bases lay in between. From germline, CDR1 is MNHNS and CDR2 SASEGT. The CDR3 spells CASSEQTKGTTPLHF. The CDR3 region has the DNA TGTGCCAGCAGTGAGCAGACAAAAGGGACGACACCCCTCCACTTT.

This clonotype has only a few counts. The V and J genes are TRBV6-2 or TRBV6-3 and TRBJ2-5; D remains unclear. The CDR3 spans 11 residues. Germline CDR1 and CDR2: MNHEY and SVGEGT. Trimming pared 7 bases from V and 4 bases from J, leaving 7 bases between. The CDR3 DNA sequence: TGTGCCAGCAAACAAGGAGAGACCCAGTACTTC. It specifies CASKQGETQYF.

The chain recombines TRBV6-1 with TRBJ2-5; 7 bases agree with TRBD1. The germline V gene encodes CDR1 MNHNS and CDR2 SASEGT. This CDR3 region has 14 residues. V dropped 6 bases and J dropped 4; count of bases not matched to a gene: 8. The CDR3 reads CASSHDRVGETQYF. The CDR3 region has the DNA TGTGCCAGCAGCCACGACAGGGTGGGAGAGACCCAGTACTTC.

Points on this clonotype: Sequence at one end of the junction differs from germline and may be a read error. The J gene is TRBJ2-1, the V gene TRBV7-2; D is perhaps TRBD2 (6 bases). Germline V lookup: CDR1 SGHTA, CDR2 FQGNSA. The CDR3 covers 16 residues. CDR3 sequence: CASATGGASSNNEQFF. For the CDR3, the DNA is TGTGCCAGCGCCACGGGCGGGGCGAGCTCCAACAATGAGCAGTTCTTC.

The J gene is TRBJ2-1, the V gene TRBV7-9; 8 bases match TRBD1. The ends lost 2 bases at V and 0 bases at J; junction bases unmatched: 9. CDR3 length equals 18 residues. Germline loops: CDR1 SEHNR, CDR2 FQNEAQ (reference sequence). CDR3 nucleotide sequence: TGTGCCAGCAGCTTACACCGGGACAGGCCGAGCTCCTACAATGAGCAGTTCTTC. Amino acid sequence: CASSLHRDRPSSYNEQFF.

The chain uses TRBV20-1 and TRBJ2-5; D unclear. The V gene's germline CDR1 is DFQATT and CDR2 SNEGSKA (reference sequence). Trimming removed 6 bases at V and 8 bases at J, with 13 bases between. The CDR3 loop spans 11 amino acids. CDR3 sequence (DNA): TGCAGTGCCGCGTCTAGAGCAACCCAGTACTTC. This encodes CSAASRATQYF.

The genes are TRBV11-3 and TRBJ2-7; D unclear. This CDR3 spans 16 amino acids. V lost 0 bases and J 2 bases, leaving 14 bases between the germline ends. CDR1 and CDR2 from the germline V gene are SGHNT and YENEEA. The CDR3 spells CASSLDGAIGPYEQYF. The CDR3 DNA reads as TGTGCCAGCAGCTTAGATGGAGCTATCGGGCCCTACGAGCAGTACTTC.

The chain links TRBV7-2 to TRBJ1-6; TRBD1 might be the D (6 bases). V was pared by 1 base and J by 14 bases, with 24 bases between. This CDR3 comprises 17 residues. Germline lookup yields CDR1 SGHTA and CDR2 FQGNSA. The CDR3: CASSLGIDITGQTALHF. In DNA, the CDR3 is TGTGCCAGCAGCTTAGGGATAGATATTACAGGGCAGACGGCCCTCCACTTT.

The V and J genes are TRBV29-1 and TRBJ2-7, with D perhaps given as TRBD1 or TRBD2 (5 bases each). This CDR3 region has 13 residues. V lost 6 bases to trimming and J lost 2 bases, with 14 bases between them. The germline gives CDR1 SQVTM, CDR2 ANQGSEA. The CDR3, as DNA: TGCAGCGTCCGGGGCGGATTTACCTACGAGCAGTACTTC. The encoded protein is CSVRGGFTYEQYF.

In its sample, this clonotype was seen a few times. The chain couples TRBV15 to TRBJ2-5, with a weak D call TRBD2 (6 bases). The V end lost 4 bases, the J end lost 5 bases, and 14 bases lay between the germline ends. The CDR3 covers 14 residues. Germline CDR1 reads LNHNV; CDR2 reads YYDKDF (reference sequence). CDR3 residues: CATSNVGRGETQYF. In DNA form, the CDR3 reads TGTGCCACCAGCAACGTCGGACGGGGGGAGACCCAGTACTTC.

There are a few counts of this clonotype. The rearrangement uses TRBV7-2 and TRBJ1-6; D gene unclear. Germline loops: CDR1 SGHTA, CDR2 FQGNSA. The V gene lost 5 bases and the J gene lost 7 bases, with 12 bases spanning the gap. The CDR3 runs 14 residues. DNA of the CDR3: TGTGCCAGCAGCCTAAGACGGGGAAATTCACCCCTCCACTTT. Translated, it gives CASSLRRGNSPLHF.

This chain links TRBV6-1 with TRBJ2-5; 8 bases match TRBD2. Germline assignment: CDR1 MNHNS and CDR2 SASEGT. V shed 3 bases and J 3 bases; nucleotides not matched to a gene: 12. The CDR3 is made up of 17 amino acids. CDR3 bases: TGTGCCAGCAGTGACGGAGGTGTGTTTAGCGGGGAAGAGACCCAGTACTTC. It yields the protein CASSDGGVFSGEETQYF.

This clonotype was seen more than once but under ten times. For the CDR3, the DNA is TGTGCCAGCAGCCCGGGACAGGGGGCAGGGCAGTACTTC. Translation gives CASSPGQGAGQYF. The chain couples TRBV7-2 to TRBJ2-7; 12 bases line up with TRBD1. CDR3 length: 13 residues. Germline loops: CDR1 SGHTA, CDR2 FQGNSA. V shed 5 bases and J 9 bases; nucleotides not matched to a gene: 5.

This clonotype was counted only a few times. The chain recombines TRBV20-1 with TRBJ1-1; D is unresolved. This CDR3 contains 15 residues. The germline gives CDR1 DFQATT, CDR2 SNEGSKA (reference sequence). Trimming left V 6 bases short and J 1 base short, with 18 bases between. The CDR3 here is CSATDPGGGNTEAFF. The DNA for the CDR3 is TGCAGTGCCACGGACCCAGGCGGAGGGAACACTGAAGCTTTCTTT.

Only a few counts were recorded for this clonotype. The gene calls are TRBV7-6 and TRBJ2-3; possible D gene TRBD1, 5 bases. The CDR3 is made up of 14 amino acids. Germline values: CDR1 SGHVS, CDR2 FNYEAQ. V gave up 2 bases and J gave up 2 bases, with 8 bases separating them. CDR3 nucleotide sequence: TGTGCCAGCAGCTTATTAGGGGACACAGATACGCAGTATTTT. This sequence encodes CASSLLGDTDTQYF.